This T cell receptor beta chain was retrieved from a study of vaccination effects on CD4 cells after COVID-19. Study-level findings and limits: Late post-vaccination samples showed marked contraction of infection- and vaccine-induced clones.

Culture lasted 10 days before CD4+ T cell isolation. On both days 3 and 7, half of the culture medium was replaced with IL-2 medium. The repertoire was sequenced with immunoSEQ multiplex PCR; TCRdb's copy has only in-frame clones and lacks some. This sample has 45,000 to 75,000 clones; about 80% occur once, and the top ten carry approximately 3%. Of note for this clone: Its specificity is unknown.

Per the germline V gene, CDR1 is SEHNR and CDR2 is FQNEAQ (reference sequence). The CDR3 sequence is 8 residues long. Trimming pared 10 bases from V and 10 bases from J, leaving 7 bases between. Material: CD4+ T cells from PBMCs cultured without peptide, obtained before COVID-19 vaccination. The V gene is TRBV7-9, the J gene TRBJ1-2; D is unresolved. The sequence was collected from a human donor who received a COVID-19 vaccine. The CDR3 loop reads CAIPSYTF. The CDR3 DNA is TGTGCCATCCCGTCCTACACCTTC.